The clone carrying this T cell receptor beta chain was seen ten or more times. What it binds is not known. TCRdb reprocessed the 5' RACE reads via MiXCR and lists one record per CDR3 protein. The sample has about 78,000 distinct CDR3 sequences, under 8.5% seen once. The CDR3 sequence is 15 residues long. V was trimmed by 3 bases and J by 6 bases, leaving 18 bases between them. Germline V gene data show CDR1 as MGHRA and CDR2 as YSYEKL. The data derive from a study of spatial heterogeneity in lung cancer. Study details: The average count in raw reads for each unique TCR and UMI combination exceeded 8.5 appearances. General study results and limits: Tumor TCRs that were ubiquitous and expanded showed up in blood more at resection than follow-up.

Regarding time point: sample taken at primary tumor resection. The donors comprised 60 to 80 untreated early-stage non-small cell lung cancer patients. The sequenced material consisted of unsorted whole RNA from tumor, nontumor lung or frozen PBMC. The V call is TRBV4-1, the J call TRBJ2-7; maybe TRBD2 (6 bases). This clonotype was sampled from a male donor with early-stage non-small cell lung cancer. The sequenced sample was PBMCs, obtained at surgery. The CDR3 protein is CASSQRGAGRTEQYF. CDR3 nucleotides: TGCGCCAGCAGCCAGCGGGGCGCGGGAAGGACCGAGCAGTACTTC.